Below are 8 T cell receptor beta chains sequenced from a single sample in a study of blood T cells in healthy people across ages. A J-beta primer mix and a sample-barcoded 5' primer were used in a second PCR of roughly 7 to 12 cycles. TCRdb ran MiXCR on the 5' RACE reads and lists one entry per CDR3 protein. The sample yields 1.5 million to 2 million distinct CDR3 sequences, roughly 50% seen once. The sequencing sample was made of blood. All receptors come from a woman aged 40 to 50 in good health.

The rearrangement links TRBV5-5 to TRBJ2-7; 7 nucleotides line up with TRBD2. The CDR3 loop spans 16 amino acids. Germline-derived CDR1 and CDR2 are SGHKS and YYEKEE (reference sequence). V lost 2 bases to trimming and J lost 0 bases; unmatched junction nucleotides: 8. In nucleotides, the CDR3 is TGTGCCAGCAGCTTCGGGGGGTCCTCACGCTCCTACGAGCAGTACTTC. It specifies CASSFGGSSRSYEQYF.

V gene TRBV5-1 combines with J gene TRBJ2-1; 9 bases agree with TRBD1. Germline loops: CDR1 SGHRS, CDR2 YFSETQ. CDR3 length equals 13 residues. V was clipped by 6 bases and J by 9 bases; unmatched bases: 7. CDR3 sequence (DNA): TGCGCCAGCAACAACAGGGGGCAAGGTGAGCAGTTCTTC. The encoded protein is CASNNRGQGEQFF.

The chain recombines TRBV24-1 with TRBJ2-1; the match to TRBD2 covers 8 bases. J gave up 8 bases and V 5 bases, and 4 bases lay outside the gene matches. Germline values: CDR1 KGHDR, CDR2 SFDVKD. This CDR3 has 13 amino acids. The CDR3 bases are TGTGCCACCAGTGGGCGGGGGGTGGATGAGCAGTTCTTC. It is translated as CATSGRGVDEQFF.

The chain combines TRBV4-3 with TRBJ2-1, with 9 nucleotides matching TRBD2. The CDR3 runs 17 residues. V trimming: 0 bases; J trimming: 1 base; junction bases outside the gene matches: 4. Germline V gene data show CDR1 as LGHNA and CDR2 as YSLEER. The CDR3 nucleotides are TGCGCCAGCAGCCAAGAAGCAGCGGGGGGTTCCTACAATGAGCAGTTCTTC. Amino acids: CASSQEAAGGSYNEQFF.

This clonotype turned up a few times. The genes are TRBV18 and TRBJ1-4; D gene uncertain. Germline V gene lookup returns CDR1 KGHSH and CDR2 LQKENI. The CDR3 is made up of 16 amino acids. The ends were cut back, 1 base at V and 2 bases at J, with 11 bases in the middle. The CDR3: CASSPRTAGTNEKLFF. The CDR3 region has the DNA TGTGCCAGCTCACCACGGACGGCCGGGACTAATGAAAAACTGTTTTTT.

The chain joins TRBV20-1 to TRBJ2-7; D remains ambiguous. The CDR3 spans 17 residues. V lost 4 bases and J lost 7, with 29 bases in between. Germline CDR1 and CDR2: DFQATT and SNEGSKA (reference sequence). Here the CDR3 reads CSATVARQTSFYNEQYF. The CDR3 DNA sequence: TGCAGTGCTACCGTGGCCCGTCAAACGTCCTTCTACAATGAGCAGTACTTC.

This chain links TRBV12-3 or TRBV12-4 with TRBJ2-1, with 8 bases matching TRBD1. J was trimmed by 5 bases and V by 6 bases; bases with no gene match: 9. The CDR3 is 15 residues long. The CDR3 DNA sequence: TGTGCCAGCAGAGGGACAGGTACATTGAACAATGAGCAGTTCTTC. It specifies CASRGTGTLNNEQFF.

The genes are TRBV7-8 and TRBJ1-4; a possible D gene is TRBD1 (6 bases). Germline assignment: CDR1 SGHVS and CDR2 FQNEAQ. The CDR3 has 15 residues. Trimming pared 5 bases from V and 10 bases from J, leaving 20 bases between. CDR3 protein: CASSKTQGLGGKLFF. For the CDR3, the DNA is TGTGCCAGCAGCAAAACACAGGGCCTAGGGGGAAAACTGTTTTTT.